This TCR beta chain comes out of a study of cytotoxic CD8 clonotypes in ibrutinib-treated CLL. At the level of the study: Collecting the response samples happened after a median 12 months of treatment, with a range of 6 to 36. Notes on the study in general: Public clonotypes were uncommon and contracted or stayed stable on treatment. Age-matched healthy donor levels were exceeded by baseline clonality, which tracked circulating CD8+ T-cell counts.

Trimming removed 9 bases from V and 1 base from J, with 12 bases in between. In germline, CDR1 is SNHLY, CDR2 FYNNEI. This CDR3 contains 13 residues. Targeted sequencing depth ranged from 1 in 200,000 to 1 in 1 million T cells. The data were produced by immunoSEQ multiplex PCR, yet TCRdb's version contains in-frame clones alone and is incomplete. Of 200,000 to 250,000 clones detected, 70% appear once; the ten largest clones hold about 16%. Concerning this clone: Its cognate antigen is unknown.

The receptor's source is a human donor with chronic lymphocytic leukemia. Sequencing was performed on PBMCs, taken after 24 months of ibrutinib treatment. The rearrangement uses TRBV2 and TRBJ2-5; possible D gene TRBD2, 5 bases. The CDR3 reads CASGARGQETQYF. The CDR3 DNA sequence: TGTGCCAGTGGAGCCCGGGGCCAAGAGACCCAGTACTTC.